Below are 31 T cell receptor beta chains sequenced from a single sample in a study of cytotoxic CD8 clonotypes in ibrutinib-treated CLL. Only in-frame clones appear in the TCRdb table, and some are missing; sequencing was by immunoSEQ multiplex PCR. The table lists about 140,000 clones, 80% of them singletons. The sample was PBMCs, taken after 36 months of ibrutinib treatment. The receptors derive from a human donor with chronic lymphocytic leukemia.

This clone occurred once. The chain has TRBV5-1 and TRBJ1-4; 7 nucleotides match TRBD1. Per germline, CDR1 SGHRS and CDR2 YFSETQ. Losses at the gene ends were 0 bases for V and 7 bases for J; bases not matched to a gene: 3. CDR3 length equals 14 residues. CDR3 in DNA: TGCGCCAGCAGCTTGGGACAGGGTTTTGAAAAACTGTTTTTT. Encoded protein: CASSLGQGFEKLFF.

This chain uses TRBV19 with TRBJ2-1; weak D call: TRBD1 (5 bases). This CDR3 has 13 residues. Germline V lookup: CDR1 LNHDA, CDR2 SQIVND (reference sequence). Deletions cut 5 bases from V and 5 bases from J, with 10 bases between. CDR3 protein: CASSPRTHNEQFF. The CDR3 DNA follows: TGTGCCAGTAGTCCCCGGACACACAATGAGCAGTTCTTC.

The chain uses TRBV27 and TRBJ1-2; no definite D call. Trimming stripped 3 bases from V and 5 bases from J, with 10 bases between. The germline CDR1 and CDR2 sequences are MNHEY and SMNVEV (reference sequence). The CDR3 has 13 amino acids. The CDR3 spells CASSLTGRYGYTF. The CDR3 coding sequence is TGTGCCAGCAGTTTGACTGGTCGGTATGGCTACACCTTC.

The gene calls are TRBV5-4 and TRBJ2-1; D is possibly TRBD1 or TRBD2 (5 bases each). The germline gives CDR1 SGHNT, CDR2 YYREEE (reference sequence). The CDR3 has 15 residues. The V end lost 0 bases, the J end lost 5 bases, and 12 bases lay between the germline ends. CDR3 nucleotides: TGTGCCAGCAGCTTGGCCGGGGCTCTGAACAATGAGCAGTTCTTC. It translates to CASSLAGALNNEQFF.

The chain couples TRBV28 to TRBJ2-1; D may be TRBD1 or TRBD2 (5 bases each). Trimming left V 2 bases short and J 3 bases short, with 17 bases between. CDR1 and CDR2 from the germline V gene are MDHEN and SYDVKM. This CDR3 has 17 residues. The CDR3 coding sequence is TGTGCCAGCAGTTTAGCATGGGGGAACTACTACTACAATGAGCAGTTCTTC. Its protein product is CASSLAWGNYYYNEQFF.

This CDR3 is CASSLRDSGTDTQYF. DNA for the CDR3: TGTGCCAGCTCACTTAGGGACTCTGGCACAGATACGCAGTATTTT. The rearrangement uses TRBV18 and TRBJ2-3; D is perhaps TRBD2 (6 bases). The germline CDR1 and CDR2 sequences are KGHSH and LQKENI. The CDR3 contains 15 residues. V lost 4 bases and J 1 base, leaving 12 bases between the germline ends.

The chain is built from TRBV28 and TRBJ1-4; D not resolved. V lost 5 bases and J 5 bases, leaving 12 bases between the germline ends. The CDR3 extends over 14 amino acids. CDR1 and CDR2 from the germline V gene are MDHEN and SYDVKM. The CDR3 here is CASSRADLNEKLFF. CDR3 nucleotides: TGTGCCAGCAGTAGGGCAGACTTGAATGAAAAACTGTTTTTT.

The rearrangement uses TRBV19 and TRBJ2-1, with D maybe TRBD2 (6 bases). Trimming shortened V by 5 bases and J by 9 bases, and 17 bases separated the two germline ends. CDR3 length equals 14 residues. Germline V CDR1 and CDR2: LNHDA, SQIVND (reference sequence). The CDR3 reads CASSVRDPGGEQFF. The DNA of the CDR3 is TGTGCCAGTAGTGTAAGGGACCCCGGGGGTGAGCAGTTCTTC.

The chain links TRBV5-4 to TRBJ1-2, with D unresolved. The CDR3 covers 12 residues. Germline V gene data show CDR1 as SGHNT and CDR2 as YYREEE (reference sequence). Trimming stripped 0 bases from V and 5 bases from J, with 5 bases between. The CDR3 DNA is TGTGCCAGCAGCTTGGAGGCTTATGGCTACACCTTC. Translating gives CASSLEAYGYTF.

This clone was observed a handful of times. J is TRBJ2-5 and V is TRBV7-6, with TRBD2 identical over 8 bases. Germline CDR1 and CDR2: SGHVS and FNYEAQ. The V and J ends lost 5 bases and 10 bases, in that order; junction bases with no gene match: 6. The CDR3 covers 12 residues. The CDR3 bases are TGTGCCAGCAGCCCCACGGGAGGGGGCCAGTACTTC. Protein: CASSPTGGGQYF.

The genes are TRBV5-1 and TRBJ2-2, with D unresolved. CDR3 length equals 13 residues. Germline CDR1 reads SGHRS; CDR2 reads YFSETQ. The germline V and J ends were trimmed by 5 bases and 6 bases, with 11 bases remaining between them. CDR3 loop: CASRPGRPGELFF. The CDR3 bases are TGCGCCAGCAGACCAGGTAGACCCGGGGAGCTGTTTTTT.

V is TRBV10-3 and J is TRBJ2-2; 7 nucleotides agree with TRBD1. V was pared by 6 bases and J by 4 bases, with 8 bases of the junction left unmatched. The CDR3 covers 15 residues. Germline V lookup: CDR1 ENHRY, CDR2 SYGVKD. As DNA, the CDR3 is TGTGCCATCAGGCCCGGGACAGAGGGCACCGGGGAGCTGTTTTTT. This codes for CAIRPGTEGTGELFF.

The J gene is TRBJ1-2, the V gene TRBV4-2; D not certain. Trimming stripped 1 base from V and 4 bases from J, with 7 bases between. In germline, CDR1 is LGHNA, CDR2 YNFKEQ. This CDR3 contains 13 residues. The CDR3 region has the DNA TGTGCCAGCAGCCAAGTTGGAGTCTATGGCTACACCTTC. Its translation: CASSQVGVYGYTF.

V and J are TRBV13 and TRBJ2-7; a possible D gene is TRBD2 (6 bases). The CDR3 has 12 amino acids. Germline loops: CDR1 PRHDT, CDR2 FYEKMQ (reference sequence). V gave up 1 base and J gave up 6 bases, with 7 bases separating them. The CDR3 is CASSLVGLEQYF. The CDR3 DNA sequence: TGTGCCAGCAGCTTAGTGGGACTCGAGCAGTACTTC.

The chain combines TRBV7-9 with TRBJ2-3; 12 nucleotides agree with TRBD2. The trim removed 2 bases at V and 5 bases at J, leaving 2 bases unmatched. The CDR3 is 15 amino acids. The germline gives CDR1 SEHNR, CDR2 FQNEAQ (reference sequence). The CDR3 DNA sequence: TGTGCCAGCAGCTTATCTAGCGGGGGGGGAGATACGCAGTATTTT. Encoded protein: CASSLSSGGGDTQYF.

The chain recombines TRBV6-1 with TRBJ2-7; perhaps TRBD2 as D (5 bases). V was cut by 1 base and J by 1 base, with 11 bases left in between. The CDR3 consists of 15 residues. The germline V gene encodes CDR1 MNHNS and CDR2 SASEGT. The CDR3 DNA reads TGTGCCAGCAGTGAAGGAGTAGGGAGATCCTACGAGCAGTACTTC. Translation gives CASSEGVGRSYEQYF.

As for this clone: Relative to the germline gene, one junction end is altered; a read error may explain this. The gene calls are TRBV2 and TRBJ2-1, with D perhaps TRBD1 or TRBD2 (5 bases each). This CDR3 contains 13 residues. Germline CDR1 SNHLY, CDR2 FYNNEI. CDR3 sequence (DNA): TGTGCCAGCAGTGATATTTGGGGGAATGTGCAGTTCTTC. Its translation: CASSDIWGNVQFF.

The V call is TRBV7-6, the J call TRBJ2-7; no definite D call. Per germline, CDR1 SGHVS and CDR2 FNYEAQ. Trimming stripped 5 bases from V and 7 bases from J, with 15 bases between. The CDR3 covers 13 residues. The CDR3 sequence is CASSASSRGEQYF. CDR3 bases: TGTGCCAGCAGCGCATCGTCCCGTGGGGAGCAGTACTTC.

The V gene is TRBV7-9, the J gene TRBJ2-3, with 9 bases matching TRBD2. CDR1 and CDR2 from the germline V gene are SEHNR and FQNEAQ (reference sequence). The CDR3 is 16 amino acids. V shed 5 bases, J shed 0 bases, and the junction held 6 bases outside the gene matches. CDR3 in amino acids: CASSRSSGASTDTQYF. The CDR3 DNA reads TGTGCCAGCAGCCGATCTAGCGGGGCTAGCACAGATACGCAGTATTTT.

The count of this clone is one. CDR3 DNA: TGTGCCATCAGTGAGTCTAGCGGGGGGGCTTTCGAGCAGTACTTC. Protein product: CAISESSGGAFEQYF. This chain connects TRBV10-3 to TRBJ2-7, with TRBD2 identical over 11 bases. V gave up 0 bases and J gave up 6 bases; unmatched junction bases: 4. Germline values: CDR1 ENHRY, CDR2 SYGVKD. CDR3 length equals 15 residues.

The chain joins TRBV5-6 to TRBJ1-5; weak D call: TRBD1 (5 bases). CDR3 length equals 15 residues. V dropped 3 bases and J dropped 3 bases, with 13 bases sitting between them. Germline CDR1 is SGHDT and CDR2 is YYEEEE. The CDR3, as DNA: TGTGCCAGCAGCTCAGGGTTCGGGTTCAATCAGCCCCAGCATTTT. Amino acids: CASSSGFGFNQPQHF.

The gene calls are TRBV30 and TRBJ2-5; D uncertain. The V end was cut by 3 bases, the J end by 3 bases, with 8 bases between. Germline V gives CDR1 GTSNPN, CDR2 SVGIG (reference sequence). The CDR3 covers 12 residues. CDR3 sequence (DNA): TGTGCCTGGAGCGGACCAGAAGAGACCCAGTACTTC. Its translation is CAWSGPEETQYF.

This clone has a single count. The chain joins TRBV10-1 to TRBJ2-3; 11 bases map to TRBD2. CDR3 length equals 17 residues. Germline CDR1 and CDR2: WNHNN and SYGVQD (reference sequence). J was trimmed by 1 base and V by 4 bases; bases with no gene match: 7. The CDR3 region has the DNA TGCGCCAGCAGTGTGGGGACTAGCGGAGCCCGCACAGATACGCAGTATTTT. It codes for CASSVGTSGARTDTQYF.

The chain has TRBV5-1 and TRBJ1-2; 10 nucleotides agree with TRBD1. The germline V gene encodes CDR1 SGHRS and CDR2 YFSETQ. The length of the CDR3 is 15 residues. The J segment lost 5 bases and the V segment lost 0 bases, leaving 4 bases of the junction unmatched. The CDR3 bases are TGCGCCAGCAGCTTGGGGACAGGGGGTACATATGGCTACACCTTC. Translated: CASSLGTGGTYGYTF.

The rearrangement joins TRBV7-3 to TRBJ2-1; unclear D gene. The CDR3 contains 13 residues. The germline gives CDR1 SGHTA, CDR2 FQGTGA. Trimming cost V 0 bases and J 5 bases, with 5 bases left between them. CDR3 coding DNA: TGTGCCAGCAGCTTAACCCAAGACAATGAGCAGTTCTTC. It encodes CASSLTQDNEQFF.

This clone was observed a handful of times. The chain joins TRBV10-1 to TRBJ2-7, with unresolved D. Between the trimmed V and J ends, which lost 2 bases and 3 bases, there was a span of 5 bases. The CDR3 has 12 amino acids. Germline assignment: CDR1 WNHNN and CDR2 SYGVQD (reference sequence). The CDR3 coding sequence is TGCGCCAGCAGTGAGACTCTCTACGAGCAGTACTTC. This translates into CASSETLYEQYF.

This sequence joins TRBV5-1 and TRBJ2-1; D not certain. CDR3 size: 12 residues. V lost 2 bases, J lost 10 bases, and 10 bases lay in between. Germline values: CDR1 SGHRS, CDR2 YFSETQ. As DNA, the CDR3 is TGCGCCAGCAGCTTAGTTCGATGGGAGCAGTTCTTC. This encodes CASSLVRWEQFF. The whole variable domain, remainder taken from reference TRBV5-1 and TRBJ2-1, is KAGVTQTPRYLIKTRGQQVTLSCSPISGHRSVSWYQQTPGQGLQFLFEYFSETQRNKGNFPGRFSGRQFSNSRSEMNVSTLELGDSALYLCASSLVRWEQFFGPGTRLTVL.

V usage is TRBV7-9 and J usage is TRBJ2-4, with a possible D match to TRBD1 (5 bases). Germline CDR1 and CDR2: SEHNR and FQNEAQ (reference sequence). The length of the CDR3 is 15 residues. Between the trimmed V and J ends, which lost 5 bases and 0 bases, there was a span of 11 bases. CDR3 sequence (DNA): TGTGCCAGCAGCCATACGACAGAAGCCAAAAACATTCAGTACTTC. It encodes CASSHTTEAKNIQYF.

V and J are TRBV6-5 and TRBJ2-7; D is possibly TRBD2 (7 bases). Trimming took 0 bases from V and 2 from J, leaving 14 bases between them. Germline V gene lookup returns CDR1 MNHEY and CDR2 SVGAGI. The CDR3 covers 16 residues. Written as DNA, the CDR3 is TGTGCCAGCAGTTACTCTTCGCGGGGGCGCCCCTACGAGCAGTACTTC. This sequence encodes CASSYSSRGRPYEQYF.

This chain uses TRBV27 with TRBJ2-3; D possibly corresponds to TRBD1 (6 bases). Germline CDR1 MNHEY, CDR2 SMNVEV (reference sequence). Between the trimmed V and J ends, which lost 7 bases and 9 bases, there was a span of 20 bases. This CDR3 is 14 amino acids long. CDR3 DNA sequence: TGTGCCAGCAAGGACCATTCCCACCAGGGGACGCAGTATTTT. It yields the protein CASKDHSHQGTQYF.

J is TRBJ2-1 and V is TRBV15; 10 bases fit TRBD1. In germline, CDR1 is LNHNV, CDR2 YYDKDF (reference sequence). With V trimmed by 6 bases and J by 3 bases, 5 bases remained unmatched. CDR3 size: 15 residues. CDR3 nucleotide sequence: TGTGCCACCAGGAGACAGGGGGCGAGCTACAATGAGCAGTTCTTC. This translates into CATRRQGASYNEQFF.